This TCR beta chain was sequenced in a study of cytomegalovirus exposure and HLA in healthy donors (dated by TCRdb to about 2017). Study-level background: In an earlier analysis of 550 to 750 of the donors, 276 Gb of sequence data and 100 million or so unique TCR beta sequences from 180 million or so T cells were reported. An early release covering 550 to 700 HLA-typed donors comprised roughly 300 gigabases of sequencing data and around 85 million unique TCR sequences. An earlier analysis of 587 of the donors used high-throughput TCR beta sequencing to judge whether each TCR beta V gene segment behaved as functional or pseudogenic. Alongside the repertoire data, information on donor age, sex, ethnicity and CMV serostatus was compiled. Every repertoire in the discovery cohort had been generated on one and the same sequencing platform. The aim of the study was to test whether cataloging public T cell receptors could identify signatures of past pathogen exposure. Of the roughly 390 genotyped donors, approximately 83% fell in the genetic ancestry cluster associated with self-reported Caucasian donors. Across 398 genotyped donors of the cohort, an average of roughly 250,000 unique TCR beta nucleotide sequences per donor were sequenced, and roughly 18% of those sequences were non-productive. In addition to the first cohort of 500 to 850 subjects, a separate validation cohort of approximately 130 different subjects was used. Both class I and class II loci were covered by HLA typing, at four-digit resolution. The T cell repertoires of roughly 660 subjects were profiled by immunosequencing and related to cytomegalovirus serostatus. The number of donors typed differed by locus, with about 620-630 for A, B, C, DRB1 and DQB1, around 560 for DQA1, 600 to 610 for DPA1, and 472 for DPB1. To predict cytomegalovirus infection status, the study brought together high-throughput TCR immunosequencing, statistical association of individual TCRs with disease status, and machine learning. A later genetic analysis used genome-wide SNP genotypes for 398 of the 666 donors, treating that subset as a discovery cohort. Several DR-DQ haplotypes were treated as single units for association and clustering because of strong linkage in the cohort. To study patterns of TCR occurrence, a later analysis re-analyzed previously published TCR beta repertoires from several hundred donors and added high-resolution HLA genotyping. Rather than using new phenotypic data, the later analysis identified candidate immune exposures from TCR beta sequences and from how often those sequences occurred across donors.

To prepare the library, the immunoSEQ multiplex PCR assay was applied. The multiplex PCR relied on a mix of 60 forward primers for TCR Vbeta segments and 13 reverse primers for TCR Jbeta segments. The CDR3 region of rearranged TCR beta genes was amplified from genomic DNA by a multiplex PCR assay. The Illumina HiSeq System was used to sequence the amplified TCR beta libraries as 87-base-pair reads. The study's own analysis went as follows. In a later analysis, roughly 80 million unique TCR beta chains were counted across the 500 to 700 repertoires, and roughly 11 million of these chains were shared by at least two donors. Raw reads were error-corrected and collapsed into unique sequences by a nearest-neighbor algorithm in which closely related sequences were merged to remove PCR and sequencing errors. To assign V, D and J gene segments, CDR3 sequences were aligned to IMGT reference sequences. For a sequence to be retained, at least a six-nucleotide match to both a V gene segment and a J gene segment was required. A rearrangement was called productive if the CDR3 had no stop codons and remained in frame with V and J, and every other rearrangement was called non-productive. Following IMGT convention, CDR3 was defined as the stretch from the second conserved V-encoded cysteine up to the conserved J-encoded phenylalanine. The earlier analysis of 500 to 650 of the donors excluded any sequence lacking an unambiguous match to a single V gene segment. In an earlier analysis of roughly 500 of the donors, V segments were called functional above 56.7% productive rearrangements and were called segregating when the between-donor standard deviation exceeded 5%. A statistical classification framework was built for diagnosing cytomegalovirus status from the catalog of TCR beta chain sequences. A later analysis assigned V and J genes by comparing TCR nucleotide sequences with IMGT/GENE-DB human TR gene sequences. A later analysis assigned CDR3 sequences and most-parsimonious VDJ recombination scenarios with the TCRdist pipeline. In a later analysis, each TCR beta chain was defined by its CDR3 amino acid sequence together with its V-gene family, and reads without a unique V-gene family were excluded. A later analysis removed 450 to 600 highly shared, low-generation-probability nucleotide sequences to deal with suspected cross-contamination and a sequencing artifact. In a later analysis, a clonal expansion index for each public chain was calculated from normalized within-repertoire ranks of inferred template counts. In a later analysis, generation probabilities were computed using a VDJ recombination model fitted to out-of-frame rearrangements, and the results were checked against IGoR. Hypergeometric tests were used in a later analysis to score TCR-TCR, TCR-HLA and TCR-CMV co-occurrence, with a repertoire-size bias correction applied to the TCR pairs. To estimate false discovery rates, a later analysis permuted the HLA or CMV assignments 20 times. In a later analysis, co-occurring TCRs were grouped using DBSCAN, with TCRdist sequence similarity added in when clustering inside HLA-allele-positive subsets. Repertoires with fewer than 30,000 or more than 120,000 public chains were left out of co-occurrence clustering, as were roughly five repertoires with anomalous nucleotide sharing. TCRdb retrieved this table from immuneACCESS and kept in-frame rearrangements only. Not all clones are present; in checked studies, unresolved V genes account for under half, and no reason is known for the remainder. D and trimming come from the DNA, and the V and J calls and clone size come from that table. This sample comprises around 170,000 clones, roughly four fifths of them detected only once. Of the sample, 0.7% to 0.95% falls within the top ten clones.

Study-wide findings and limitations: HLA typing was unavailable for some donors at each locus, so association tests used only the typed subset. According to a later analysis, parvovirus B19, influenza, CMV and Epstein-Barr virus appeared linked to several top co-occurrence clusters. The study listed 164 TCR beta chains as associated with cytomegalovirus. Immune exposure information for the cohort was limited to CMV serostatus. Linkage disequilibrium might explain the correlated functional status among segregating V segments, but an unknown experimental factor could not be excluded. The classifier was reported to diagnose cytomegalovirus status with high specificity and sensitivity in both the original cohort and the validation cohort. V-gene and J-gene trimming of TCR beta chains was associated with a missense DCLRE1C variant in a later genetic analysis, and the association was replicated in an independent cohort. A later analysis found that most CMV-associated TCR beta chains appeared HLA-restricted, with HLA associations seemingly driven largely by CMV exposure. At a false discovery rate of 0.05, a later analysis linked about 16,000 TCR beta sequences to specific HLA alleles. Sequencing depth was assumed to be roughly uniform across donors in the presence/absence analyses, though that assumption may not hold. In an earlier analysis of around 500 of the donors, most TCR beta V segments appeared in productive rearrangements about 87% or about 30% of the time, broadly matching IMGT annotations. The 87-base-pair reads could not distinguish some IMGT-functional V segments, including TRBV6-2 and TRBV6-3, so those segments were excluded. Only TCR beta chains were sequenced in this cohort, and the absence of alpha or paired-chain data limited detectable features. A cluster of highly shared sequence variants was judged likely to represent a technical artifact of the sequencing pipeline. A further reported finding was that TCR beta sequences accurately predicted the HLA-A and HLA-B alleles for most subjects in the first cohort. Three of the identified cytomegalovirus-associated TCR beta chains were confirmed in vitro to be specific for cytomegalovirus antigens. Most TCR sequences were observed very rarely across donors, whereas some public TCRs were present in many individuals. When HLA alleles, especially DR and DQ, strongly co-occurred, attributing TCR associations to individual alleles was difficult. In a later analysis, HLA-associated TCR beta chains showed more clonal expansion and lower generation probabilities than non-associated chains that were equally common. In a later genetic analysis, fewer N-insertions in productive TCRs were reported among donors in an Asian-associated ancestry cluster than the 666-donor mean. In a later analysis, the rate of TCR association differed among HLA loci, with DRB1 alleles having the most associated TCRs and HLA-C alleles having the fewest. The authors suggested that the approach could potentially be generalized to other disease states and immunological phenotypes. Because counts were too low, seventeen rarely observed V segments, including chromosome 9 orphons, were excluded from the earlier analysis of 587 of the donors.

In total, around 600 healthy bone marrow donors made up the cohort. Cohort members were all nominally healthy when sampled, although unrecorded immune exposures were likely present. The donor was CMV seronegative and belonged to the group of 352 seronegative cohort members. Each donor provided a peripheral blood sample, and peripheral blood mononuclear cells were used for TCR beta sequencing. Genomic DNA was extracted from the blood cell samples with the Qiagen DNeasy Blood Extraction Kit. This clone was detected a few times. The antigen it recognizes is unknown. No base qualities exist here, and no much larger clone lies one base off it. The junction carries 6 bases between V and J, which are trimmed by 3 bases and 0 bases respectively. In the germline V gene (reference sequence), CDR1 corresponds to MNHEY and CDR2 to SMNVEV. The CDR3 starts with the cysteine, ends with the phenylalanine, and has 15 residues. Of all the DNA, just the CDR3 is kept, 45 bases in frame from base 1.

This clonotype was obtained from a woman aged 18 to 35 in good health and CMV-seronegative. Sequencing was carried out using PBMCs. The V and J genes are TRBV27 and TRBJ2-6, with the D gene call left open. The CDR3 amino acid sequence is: CASSFLPSGANVLTF. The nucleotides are TGTGCCAGCAGTTTTCTCCCCTCTGGGGCCAACGTCCTGACTTTC.